This TCR beta chain was found in a study of cytomegalovirus exposure and HLA in healthy donors. Across the study: As an earlier analysis found, some 170 million T cells yielded approximately 110 million unique TCR beta sequences. Regarding the study as a whole: Presence/absence analysis assumed near-uniform sequencing depth across donors. Later analysis showed TCR association rates varying by HLA locus, highest for DRB1 and lowest for HLA-C. In a later analysis, at a false discovery rate of 0.05, roughly 18,000 TCR beta sequences were associated with HLA alleles.

The CDR3 loop spans 14 amino acids. The germline V gene encodes CDR1 MGHRA and CDR2 YSYEKL. Trimming removed 3 bases at V and 2 bases at J, with 10 bases between. The PCR ran on 60 Vbeta and 13 Jbeta primers. Measured with immunoSEQ multiplex PCR; TCRdb has only the in-frame clones, and not every one. The profile covers roughly 240,000 clones, with 70% to 90% appearing a single time and approximately 0.24% taken by the ten largest. As to this clone: The antigen is not known.

Input material: PBMCs. The chain joins TRBV4-1 to TRBJ1-2; D gene ambiguous. This TCR was sampled from a girl aged 2-10 years in good health and CMV-seronegative. CDR3 nucleotide sequence: TGCGCCAGCAGCCAGGAGCCGGGGAACTATGGCTACACCTTC. Protein: CASSQEPGNYGYTF.